The 18 T cell receptor beta chains reported below all come from one sample, sequenced in a study of blood T cell repertoires in COVID-19 (TCRdb year 2020). The library was prepared using the immunoSEQ multiplex PCR assay. The table comes from immuneACCESS by way of TCRdb, which keeps in-frame sequences with V and J called. Part of the clones is missing from these tables; in studies checked, under half for an unresolved V gene and the rest for unknown reasons. Recorded for this sample are about 94,000 clones; roughly 87% of them occurred a single time. 4.9% of the sample is taken by the ten largest. Sequenced: peripheral blood. The origin of the receptors is a woman aged 80 or over with acute or convalescent COVID-19.

The gene calls are TRBV19 and TRBJ1-1; TRBD1 might be the D (6 bases). Germline V lookup: CDR1 LNHDA, CDR2 SQIVND (reference sequence). The CDR3 has 12 residues. Trimming shortened V by 8 bases and J by 3 bases, and 10 bases separated the two germline ends. CDR3 sequence: CASQGQYTEAFF. The CDR3 DNA is TGTGCCAGTCAAGGACAGTACACTGAAGCTTTCTTT.

V usage is TRBV5-1 and J usage is TRBJ2-3; TRBD2 agrees at 11 bases. CDR1 and CDR2 (germline): SGHRS, YFSETQ. The CDR3 loop spans 15 amino acids. V was pared by 4 bases and J by 4 bases, with 5 bases of the junction left unmatched. CDR3 residues: CASSQLAGVADTQYF. The CDR3 region has the DNA TGCGCCAGCAGCCAACTAGCGGGAGTGGCAGATACGCAGTATTTT.

This clone was counted a single time. The chain couples TRBV19 to TRBJ1-5; 7 bases align to TRBD1. J was trimmed by 3 bases and V by 8 bases; bases with no gene match: 7. This CDR3 region has 14 residues. The germline gives CDR1 LNHDA, CDR2 SQIVND (reference sequence). The CDR3 reads CASLSGGNNQPQHF. DNA of the CDR3: TGTGCCAGTCTATCAGGGGGGAACAATCAGCCCCAGCATTTT.

This clone was recorded only once. The chain has TRBV3-1 (or the pseudogene TRBV3-2) and TRBJ1-1; no definite D call. In germline, CDR1 is LGHDT, CDR2 YNNKEL (reference sequence). The CDR3 totals 13 residues. Trimming removed 5 bases at V and 5 bases at J, with 12 bases between. The CDR3 loop is CASSEGRVTEAFF. As DNA, the CDR3 is TGTGCCAGCAGCGAAGGGAGGGTGACTGAAGCTTTCTTT.

V and J are TRBV7-2 and TRBJ1-5; D unresolved. Germline lookup yields CDR1 SGHTA and CDR2 FQGNSA. Trimming left V 1 base short and J 5 bases short, with 9 bases between. The CDR3 length is 14 residues. The CDR3 DNA reads as TGTGCCAGCAGCTTAGGAGCTCACGATCAGCCCCAGCATTTT. Residues: CASSLGAHDQPQHF.

The chain employs TRBV11-2 and TRBJ1-6; D not resolved. Germline-derived CDR1 and CDR2 are SGHAT and FQNNGV. The CDR3 is made up of 15 amino acids. The V end lost 5 bases, the J end lost 0 bases, and 8 bases lay between the germline ends. The CDR3 reads CASSPKSSYNSPLHF. The CDR3 nucleotides read TGTGCCAGCAGCCCAAAGAGCTCCTATAATTCACCCCTCCACTTT.

The chain has TRBV6-5 and TRBJ1-6, with D possibly TRBD1 on 5 matching bases. This CDR3 has 13 amino acids. The V and J ends lost 10 bases and 8 bases respectively, with 15 bases between them. CDR1 is MNHEY, CDR2 SVGAGI, per germline. CDR3 sequence reads: CATATVADSPLHF. DNA of the CDR3: TGTGCCACCGCGACAGTTGCGGATTCACCCCTCCACTTT.

The V gene is TRBV5-8, the J gene TRBJ1-5; D gene uncertain. Trimming took off 0 bases at V and 0 bases at J, with 10 bases between the two ends. CDR1 is SGHTS and CDR2 is YDEGEE in the germline V gene. This CDR3 spans 16 amino acids. The CDR3 nucleotides are TGTGCCAGCAGCTTGGAATTTGGCCATAGCAATCAGCCCCAGCATTTT. Protein product: CASSLEFGHSNQPQHF.

The DNA for the CDR3 is TGTGCCAGCAGCTTGGGAGGGTCGAGCTCCTACGAGCAGTACTTC. Its protein product is CASSLGGSSSYEQYF. This chain links TRBV5-6 with TRBJ2-7; maybe TRBD2 (5 bases). This CDR3 region has 15 residues. The ends were cut back, 0 bases at V and 0 bases at J, with 10 bases in the middle. Germline CDR1 SGHDT, CDR2 YYEEEE.

This chain joins TRBV5-3 and TRBJ1-3; D remains ambiguous. TRBV5-3 is classed as an ORF, of uncertain function. The CDR3 covers 12 residues. The germline V and J ends were trimmed by 0 bases and 4 bases, with 2 bases remaining between them. The CDR3 here is CARSLAGNTIYF. CDR3 coding DNA: TGTGCCAGAAGCTTGGCGGGAAACACCATATATTTT.

This clone was seen a handful of times. The chain uses TRBV7-2 and TRBJ2-3, with a weak D call TRBD2 (6 bases). The CDR3 runs 16 residues. Germline V gives CDR1 SGHTA, CDR2 FQGNSA. The germline V and J ends were trimmed by 1 base and 5 bases, with 16 bases remaining between them. CDR3 sequence: CASSLDRTMGGDTQYF. As DNA, the CDR3 is TGTGCCAGCAGCTTAGACCGGACGATGGGGGGAGATACGCAGTATTTT.

The rearrangement links TRBV19 to TRBJ1-1; possible D gene TRBD1, 6 bases. The CDR3 covers 15 residues. Germline values: CDR1 LNHDA, CDR2 SQIVND (reference sequence). With 5 bases removed from V and 5 bases from J, the gap between germline ends came to 18 bases. Written as DNA, the CDR3 is TGTGCCAGTAGTGGCAGGGGAAACTTAGGGACTGAAGCTTTCTTT. Translated: CASSGRGNLGTEAFF.

The J gene is TRBJ2-1, the V gene TRBV24-1; 12 bases map to TRBD1. Germline-derived CDR1 and CDR2 are KGHDR and SFDVKD. V lost 9 bases, J lost 10 bases, and 6 bases stayed unmatched. The CDR3 has 13 amino acids. CDR3 sequence (DNA): TGTGCCACCGCGGGACAGGGGGCTCGAGAGCAGTTCTTC. Translated, it gives CATAGQGAREQFF.

J is TRBJ2-1 and V is TRBV3-1 (or the pseudogene TRBV3-2); TRBD2 agrees at 9 bases. V lost 3 bases, J lost 8 bases, and 11 bases stayed unmatched. The germline V gene encodes CDR1 LGHDT and CDR2 YNNKEL (reference sequence). This CDR3 spans 16 amino acids. The chain's CDR3 is CASSHPGTSFPDEQFF. The CDR3 nucleotides read TGTGCCAGCAGCCACCCCGGGACTAGCTTTCCTGATGAGCAGTTCTTC.

This sequence joins TRBV7-8 and TRBJ1-5, with TRBD1 matching 7 bases. The germline V gene encodes CDR1 SGHVS and CDR2 FQNEAQ. V lost 3 bases, J lost 0 bases, and 11 bases stayed unmatched. There are 18 residues in the CDR3. As DNA, the CDR3 is TGTGCCAGCAGCTTGCGCCAGGGGGGTGGTTTTAGCAATCAGCCCCAGCATTTT. As protein: CASSLRQGGGFSNQPQHF.

This clone was seen once. The genes are TRBV19 and TRBJ2-1; 9 nucleotides match TRBD2. The CDR3 covers 16 residues. J was trimmed by 5 bases and V by 5 bases; bases with no gene match: 10. The germline gives CDR1 LNHDA, CDR2 SQIVND (reference sequence). The CDR3 coding sequence is TGTGCCAGTAGTCTGAATCTAGCGGGAATACACAATGAGCAGTTCTTC. The encoded protein is CASSLNLAGIHNEQFF.

The V gene is TRBV20-1, the J gene TRBJ2-1, with 8 bases aligning to TRBD2. Germline V lookup: CDR1 DFQATT, CDR2 SNEGSKA (reference sequence). The CDR3 is made up of 11 amino acids. The junction had 4 bases not matched to a gene; V was cut back by 0 bases and J by 15 bases. The CDR3 sequence is CSARDLREGFF. CDR3 coding DNA: TGCAGTGCTAGAGATCTCCGGGAGGGGTTCTTC.

In its sample, this clone was seen a few times. The chain combines TRBV19 with TRBJ1-5; D gene unclear. This CDR3 is built from 14 residues. V was pared by 2 bases and J by 8 bases, with 13 bases between. CDR1 LNHDA and CDR2 SQIVND come from the germline V gene (reference sequence). CDR3 bases: TGTGCCAGTAGTATAAGAGGGTTTAGAGAGCCCCAGCATTTT. As protein: CASSIRGFREPQHF.